A single sample is the source of the 27 T cell receptor beta chains below, sequenced in a study of vaccination and CD4 T cells after COVID-19. Treatment here: approximately 11-day PBMC culture with coronavirus spike peptide pools or control peptides (ViraFEST assay). These receptors' antigens are unknown. The study sequenced cultured CD4+ T cell DNA using the Oncomine TCR Beta short-read assay. MiXCR, applied by TCRdb to the PCR reads, yields one record per CDR3 protein. The sample shows under 15,000 distinct CDR3 sequences, 55% to 65% of them seen only once. The source was CD4+ T cells from blood, cultured in vitro, collected before SARS-CoV-2 vaccination. The receptor source for this set is a human donor who had recovered from COVID-19.

The V call is TRBV10-3, the J call TRBJ1-2, with D uncertain. This CDR3 region has 12 residues. Trimming cost V 9 bases and J 8 bases, with 16 bases left between them. The germline CDR1 and CDR2 sequences are ENHRY and SYGVKD. The CDR3 protein is CAISLRGYGYTF. DNA of the CDR3: TGTGCCATATCTCTTCGAGGGTACGGCTACACCTTC.

V and J are TRBV24-1 and TRBJ2-5; D perhaps matches TRBD2 (6 bases). Trimming removed 9 bases from V and 2 bases from J, with 9 bases in between. The germline CDR1 and CDR2 sequences are KGHDR and SFDVKD. CDR3 size: 12 residues. CDR3 nucleotide sequence: TGTGCCACCTCTAGCGTGCAAGAGACCCAGTACTTC. Amino acids: CATSSVQETQYF.

This chain uses TRBV4-3 with TRBJ1-2; possible D gene TRBD1, 5 bases. Germline V lookup: CDR1 LGHNA, CDR2 YSLEER. The CDR3 totals 15 residues. V gave up 0 bases and J gave up 14 bases, with 22 bases separating them. The CDR3 coding sequence is TGCGCCAGCAGCCAAGATAGTAGGGCCTTACAGGCCACAACCTTC. Translated: CASSQDSRALQATTF.

The table lists this clonotype with a count of one. The gene calls are TRBV29-1 and TRBJ2-3; 14 bases agree with TRBD2. This CDR3 has 16 residues. Germline-derived CDR1 and CDR2 are SQVTM and ANQGSEA. The ends lost 1 base at V and 6 bases at J; junction bases unmatched: 6. This chain's CDR3 is CSVEGGLAGGLDTQYF. DNA for the CDR3: TGCAGCGTTGAAGGTGGACTAGCGGGGGGACTGGATACGCAGTATTTT.

The chain has TRBV7-9 and TRBJ2-5; 11 nucleotides match TRBD2. The germline gives CDR1 SEHNR, CDR2 FQNEAQ (reference sequence). V dropped 1 base and J dropped 6; count of bases not matched to a gene: 7. This CDR3 is built from 16 residues. The CDR3 loop is CASSLDLAGGVKTQYF. In DNA form, the CDR3 reads TGTGCCAGCAGCTTAGATCTAGCGGGGGGCGTCAAGACCCAGTACTTC.

The CDR3: CASSATVRVGGGYTF. The CDR3 bases are TGTGCCAGCAGTGCGACCGTCAGGGTAGGAGGGGGCTACACCTTC. The rearrangement links TRBV6-1 to TRBJ1-2, with D tentatively TRBD1 (5 bases). V was clipped by 4 bases and J by 8 bases, with 20 bases between them. From germline, CDR1 is MNHNS and CDR2 SASEGT. The CDR3 has 15 amino acids.

The chain employs TRBV6-2 or TRBV6-3 and TRBJ2-5, with 8 bases fitting TRBD1. V shed 5 bases, J shed 5 bases, and the junction held 10 bases outside the gene matches. Germline V gene data show CDR1 as MNHEY and CDR2 as SVGEGT. This CDR3 has 15 residues. The CDR3 nucleotides read TGTGCCAGCAGTAACCGACAGGGGAGTCGGGAGACCCAGTACTTC. It encodes CASSNRQGSRETQYF.

The chain combines TRBV19 with TRBJ1-5; tentative D call: TRBD1 (5 bases). Germline CDR1 reads LNHDA; CDR2 reads SQIVND (reference sequence). V gave up 9 bases and J gave up 3 bases, with 15 bases separating them. This CDR3 has 14 amino acids. The CDR3 sequence is CASERGRDNQPQHF. CDR3 DNA sequence: TGTGCCAGCGAACGGGGACGGGACAATCAGCCCCAGCATTTT.

In this sample, this clonotype turned up once. The CDR3 DNA follows: TGCAGTGCCCTCCTACAAGCCTCCTACGAGCAGTACTTC. Protein: CSALLQASYEQYF. The V gene is TRBV20-1, the J gene TRBJ2-7; D gene unclear. The V end lost 6 bases, the J end lost 0 bases, and 12 bases lay between the germline ends. Germline assignment: CDR1 DFQATT and CDR2 SNEGSKA (reference sequence). This CDR3 is built from 13 residues.

The rearrangement joins TRBV20-1 to TRBJ2-7; TRBD2 is a possible D gene (5 bases). Germline V gives CDR1 DFQATT, CDR2 SNEGSKA (reference sequence). The CDR3 runs to 14 residues. The V and J ends lost 3 bases and 5 bases respectively, with 17 bases between them. In DNA, the CDR3 is TGCAGTGCTAGGCGGGCGGTTATGACGGACGAGCAGTACTTC. Translation: CSARRAVMTDEQYF.

The chain combines TRBV10-3 with TRBJ2-5; the match to TRBD2 covers 8 bases. This CDR3 has 17 residues. Germline V gives CDR1 ENHRY, CDR2 SYGVKD. The V gene end was trimmed by 2 bases and the J gene end by 1 base; junction bases not matched to a gene: 9. This CDR3 is CAISEMGREVVQETQYF. CDR3 nucleotide sequence: TGTGCCATCAGTGAGATGGGGCGGGAGGTAGTCCAAGAGACCCAGTACTTC.

The genes are TRBV7-2 and TRBJ1-1; D gene uncertain. Trimming removed 1 base at V and 1 base at J, with 7 bases between. The CDR3 loop spans 14 amino acids. Germline lookup yields CDR1 SGHTA and CDR2 FQGNSA. The CDR3, as DNA: TGTGCCAGCAGCTTAGTACCGGGGAACACTGAAGCTTTCTTT. Its translation is CASSLVPGNTEAFF.

This chain connects TRBV7-2 to TRBJ1-6, with D possibly matching TRBD1 (6 bases). Deletions cut 5 bases from V and 7 bases from J, with 21 bases between. This CDR3 is built from 17 residues. Germline CDR1 SGHTA, CDR2 FQGNSA. In nucleotides, the CDR3 is TGTGCCAGCAGCCCAACCTCCCGGGGGCTGTTAAATTCACCCCTCCACTTT. Its protein product is CASSPTSRGLLNSPLHF.

The chain combines TRBV4-3 with TRBJ2-5, with D tentatively TRBD2 (7 bases). The CDR3 sequence is 15 residues long. Germline values: CDR1 LGHNA, CDR2 YSLEER. V lost 0 bases, J lost 5 bases, and 13 bases lay in between. Written as DNA, the CDR3 is TGCGCCAGCAGCCAAGAGTCCAGGGGAGGGGAGACCCAGTACTTC. Translation: CASSQESRGGETQYF.

The chain links TRBV2 to TRBJ2-5; D assignment may be TRBD1 or TRBD2 (5 bases each). Deletions cut 8 bases from V and 5 bases from J, with 18 bases between. This CDR3 spans 14 amino acids. Per the germline V gene, CDR1 is SNHLY and CDR2 is FYNNEI. CDR3 nucleotide sequence: TGTGCCAGCGGCCGGGACCAGGGAATGGAGACCCAGTACTTC. This codes for CASGRDQGMETQYF.

The V and J genes are TRBV19 and TRBJ2-3; D uncertain. The CDR3 loop spans 13 amino acids. The V end was cut by 3 bases, the J end by 6 bases, with 10 bases between. CDR1 is LNHDA and CDR2 is SQIVND in the germline V gene (reference sequence). In nucleotides, the CDR3 is TGTGCCAGTAGTATCCAGGTAGAGGATACGCAGTATTTT. Amino acid sequence: CASSIQVEDTQYF.

The genes are TRBV2 and TRBJ2-7, with 11 positions matching TRBD1. CDR1 SNHLY and CDR2 FYNNEI come from the germline V gene. This CDR3 has 17 amino acids. The V gene end was trimmed by 4 bases and the J gene end by 2 bases; junction bases not matched to a gene: 10. CDR3 DNA: TGTGCCAGCAGTGGCTCGTACGGGACAGGGGGAGCCTACGAGCAGTACTTC. Residues: CASSGSYGTGGAYEQYF.

The gene calls are TRBV20-1 and TRBJ2-1; tentatively, D is TRBD1 or TRBD2 (5 bases each). CDR3 length: 15 amino acids. Between the trimmed V and J ends, which lost 0 bases and 8 bases, there was a span of 17 bases. Germline V gives CDR1 DFQATT, CDR2 SNEGSKA (reference sequence). The CDR3 region is CSARDWGSLADEQFF. The DNA of the CDR3 is TGCAGTGCTAGAGATTGGGGGTCCTTGGCCGATGAGCAGTTCTTC.

The chain carries TRBV6-1 and TRBJ1-2; a possible D gene is TRBD1 (5 bases). This CDR3 region has 17 residues. Germline V gene sequence: CDR1 MNHNS, CDR2 SASEGT. Trimming pared 0 bases from V and 0 bases from J, leaving 14 bases between. This CDR3 is CASSEAAGTLSNYGYTF. DNA for the CDR3: TGTGCCAGCAGTGAAGCGGCAGGGACCCTCTCTAACTATGGCTACACCTTC.

Here the CDR3 reads CASSLSGGTGIFF. In nucleotides, the CDR3 is TGTGCCAGCAGCTTAAGTGGGGGGACCGGTATATTCTTT. The J gene is TRBJ1-1, the V gene TRBV7-3; tentatively, D is TRBD1 (5 bases). The CDR3 consists of 13 residues. Germline V gene sequence: CDR1 SGHTA, CDR2 FQGTGA. The V and J ends lost 1 base and 14 bases respectively, with 17 bases between them. Full variable domain (missing parts from reference TRBV7-3 and TRBJ1-1): GAGVSQTPSNKVTEKGKYVELRCDPISGHTALYWYRQSLGQGPEFLIYFQGTGAADDSGLPNDRFFAVRPEGSVSTLKIQRTERGDSAVYLCASSLSGGTGIFFGQGTRLTVV.

The chain carries TRBV20-1 and TRBJ2-7; no clear D gene. Germline V gene lookup returns CDR1 DFQATT and CDR2 SNEGSKA (reference sequence). This CDR3 contains 14 residues. V was shortened by 3 bases and J by 0 bases, with 12 bases between the two germline ends. The CDR3, as DNA: TGCAGTGCTAGGGTGTTGGGTCCCTCCTACGAGCAGTACTTC. This encodes CSARVLGPSYEQYF.

This chain links TRBV20-1 with TRBJ2-7; D not resolved. Germline CDR1 reads DFQATT; CDR2 reads SNEGSKA (reference sequence). This CDR3 is 13 amino acids long. V dropped 6 bases and J dropped 2 bases, with 14 bases sitting between them. The CDR3 region is CSAPGPPTYEQYF. CDR3 nucleotides: TGCAGTGCCCCCGGGCCCCCTACCTACGAGCAGTACTTC.

This rearrangement joins TRBV19 to TRBJ2-3; D not certain. The CDR3 totals 13 residues. Per germline, CDR1 LNHDA and CDR2 SQIVND (reference sequence). Between the trimmed V and J ends, which lost 8 bases and 0 bases, there was a span of 9 bases. In nucleotides, the CDR3 is TGTGCCAGTCGACCCACTAGCACAGATACGCAGTATTTT. This sequence encodes CASRPTSTDTQYF.

As DNA, the CDR3 is TGTGCCAGCAGCTTCAAGCGGGGTGGGGTCAATGAGCAGTTCTTC. Translation: CASSFKRGGVNEQFF. The rearrangement joins TRBV7-2 to TRBJ2-1; 7 bases line up with TRBD2. The CDR3 is made up of 15 amino acids. V shed 3 bases, J shed 6 bases, and the junction held 8 bases outside the gene matches. Germline V gene lookup returns CDR1 SGHTA and CDR2 FQGNSA. Full variable domain (rest looked up from reference TRBV7-2 and TRBJ2-1): GAGVSQSPSNKVTEKGKDVELRCDPISGHTALYWYRQSLGQGLEFLIYFQGNSAPDKSGLPSDRFSAERTGGSVSTLTIQRTQQEDSAVYLCASSFKRGGVNEQFFGPGTRLTVL.

This clonotype came up once. The chain uses TRBV7-7 and TRBJ2-3, with D possibly TRBD2 on 6 matching bases. The V end was cut by 2 bases, the J end by 5 bases, with 11 bases between. The germline gives CDR1 SSHAT, CDR2 FNYEAQ (reference sequence). CDR3 size: 14 residues. The CDR3 DNA reads TGTGCCAGCAGCTTAAATAGCGGTCTAGATACGCAGTATTTT. This translates into CASSLNSGLDTQYF.

The chain joins TRBV6-2 or TRBV6-3 to TRBJ1-6, with D possibly matching TRBD1 (5 bases). Looked up from germline, CDR1 is MNHEY and CDR2 is SVGEGT. V shed 6 bases and J shed 5 bases, with 8 bases lying between them. The CDR3 sequence is 13 residues long. CDR3: CASSRQHNSPLHF. DNA for the CDR3: TGTGCCAGCAGCCGACAGCATAATTCACCCCTCCACTTT.

The CDR3 region is CASMTRGQETQYF. DNA for the CDR3: TGTGCCAGCATGACCAGGGGCCAAGAGACCCAGTACTTC. The chain has TRBV6-1 and TRBJ2-5; D is perhaps TRBD1 (6 bases). The germline V gene has CDR1 MNHNS and CDR2 SASEGT. Trimming took off 7 bases at V and 1 base at J, with 10 bases between the two ends. CDR3 size: 13 residues.